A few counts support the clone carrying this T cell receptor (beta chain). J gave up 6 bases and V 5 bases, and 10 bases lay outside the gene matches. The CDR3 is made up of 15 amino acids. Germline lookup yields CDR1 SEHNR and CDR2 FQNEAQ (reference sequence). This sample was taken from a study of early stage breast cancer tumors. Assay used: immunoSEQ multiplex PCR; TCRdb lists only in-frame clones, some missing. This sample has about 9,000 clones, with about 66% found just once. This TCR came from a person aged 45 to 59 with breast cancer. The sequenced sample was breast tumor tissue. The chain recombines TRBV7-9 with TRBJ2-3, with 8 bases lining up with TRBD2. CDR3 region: CASSPVNSGVDTQYF. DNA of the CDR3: TGTGCCAGCAGCCCGGTGAATAGCGGGGTGGATACGCAGTATTTT.